This TCR beta chain was recovered during a study of blood T cell repertoires in COVID-19. The germline V gene has CDR1 GTSNPN and CDR2 SVGIG (reference sequence). This CDR3 region has 13 residues. This clone was counted between two and nine times. The junction and the germline gene differ at one end; a read error may be behind it. Generated by immunoSEQ multiplex PCR, the TCRdb table keeps only in-frame clones and is missing some. The sample has 160,000 or so clones, 75% to 85% seen once. The J gene is TRBJ1-1, the V gene TRBV30, with D possibly being TRBD1 (5 bases). The sequenced sample consisted of peripheral blood. The source is a man aged 55 to 70 with acute or convalescent COVID-19. The CDR3 is CAWSVRGNAEAFF. The CDR3 bases are TGTGCCTGGAGTGTACGGGGGAACGCTGAAGCTTTCTTT.